Following are 8 T cell receptor beta chains from one sample sequenced in a study of blood T cell repertoires in COVID-19. Assay: immunoSEQ multiplex PCR; the TCRdb copy retains only in-frame clones and omits some. The table has 140,000 to 150,000 clones, roughly 90% seen once. The sequenced material came from PBMCs or T cells enriched from blood (not recorded which). The source is a woman aged 40 to 55 who had been exposed to COVID-19.

This chain uses TRBV6-6 with TRBJ1-2; D is ambiguous. This CDR3 spans 13 amino acids. V shed 2 bases and J shed 8 bases, with 12 bases lying between them. Germline loops: CDR1 MNHNY, CDR2 SVGAGI (reference sequence). Here the CDR3 DNA reads TGTGCCAGCAGTTACGATCCAGGCTTCGGCTACACCTTC. Protein product: CASSYDPGFGYTF.

The CDR3 region has the DNA TGTGCCAGCAGCTACCTAGCGGGAGTCGAGCAGTACTTC. Protein sequence: CASSYLAGVEQYF. This chain uses TRBV7-9 with TRBJ2-7; 10 bases align to TRBD2. Germline CDR1 reads SEHNR; CDR2 reads FQNEAQ (reference sequence). Trimming cost V 4 bases and J 6 bases; bases outside gene matches: 3. There are 13 residues in the CDR3.

This clone is a singleton in its sample. This chain joins TRBV6-8 and TRBJ1-5; 8 bases fit TRBD1. The V gene end was trimmed by 7 bases and the J gene end by 5 bases; junction bases not matched to a gene: 7. The CDR3 is 14 residues long. Germline lookup yields CDR1 MNHGY and CDR2 SAAAGT. CDR3 DNA: TGTGCCAGCACTACGACAGGGGTCCATCAGCCCCAGCATTTT. Translated, it gives CASTTTGVHQPQHF.

The chain employs TRBV2 and TRBJ1-5; 8 bases are shared with TRBD1. The CDR3 length is 17 residues. Germline V gene data show CDR1 as SNHLY and CDR2 as FYNNEI. The V gene end was trimmed by 4 bases and the J gene end by 4 bases; junction bases not matched to a gene: 12. CDR3 protein: CASSAPTRQGRNQPQHF. CDR3 DNA: TGTGCCAGCAGTGCTCCGACTCGACAGGGGAGGAATCAGCCCCAGCATTTT.

The chain joins TRBV18 to TRBJ1-6, with D possibly TRBD1 on 6 matching bases. Germline CDR1 reads KGHSH; CDR2 reads LQKENI. This CDR3 region has 16 residues. With 3 bases removed from V and 8 bases from J, the gap between germline ends came to 17 bases. CDR3 sequence: CASSPSTGRGDSPLHF. CDR3 coding DNA: TGTGCCAGCTCACCGTCGACAGGCCGAGGGGATTCACCCCTCCACTTT.

This chain connects TRBV7-8 to TRBJ1-2, with D unclear. CDR3 length: 12 amino acids. CDR1 and CDR2 (germline): SGHVS, FQNEAQ. V gave up 5 bases and J gave up 0 bases, with 4 bases separating them. CDR3 sequence reads: CASSEANYGYTF. The DNA for the CDR3 is TGTGCCAGCAGCGAGGCTAACTATGGCTACACCTTC.

In its sample, this clone ranks as medium-sized. V usage is TRBV4-1 and J usage is TRBJ1-3; TRBD1 might be the D (6 bases). Trimming took 3 bases from V and 1 from J, leaving 16 bases between them. CDR1 is MGHRA, CDR2 YSYEKL, per germline. This CDR3 comprises 17 residues. The CDR3 spells CASSHVTGPTSGNTIYF. The CDR3 DNA reads TGCGCCAGCAGCCATGTAACAGGGCCAACTTCTGGAAACACCATATATTTT.

The chain has TRBV7-2 and TRBJ2-5; 7 bases are a match to TRBD2. The V gene's germline CDR1 is SGHTA and CDR2 FQGNSA. J gave up 3 bases and V 2 bases, and 3 bases lay outside the gene matches. The CDR3 runs 14 residues. The CDR3 DNA reads TGTGCCAGCAGCTTAAGGCTAGCGGAAGAGACCCAGTACTTC. Amino acid sequence: CASSLRLAEETQYF.